The following is a T cell receptor (beta chain) sequence with its context. This clonotype was seen more than once but under ten times. This clone's antigen is unknown. Base qualities are not provided; no much larger clone lies one nucleotide away. Its CDR3 holds 15 amino acids, cysteine through phenylalanine. Only the CDR3 DNA stays, 45 bases, in frame from base 1. Unmatched junction bases come to 4, with V trimmed by 0 bases and J by 0 bases. For CDR1 and CDR2, the germline V gene (reference sequence) lists DFQATT and SNEGSKA. The sample belongs to a study of T-cell memory formation after mild COVID-19 (dated by TCRdb to about 2021). In terms of the full investigation: TCR sequence clusters from the two donors were largely donor specific. T-cell clones expanding and contracting after mild COVID-19 in a couple of donors were tracked by longitudinal TCRalpha and TCRbeta repertoire sequencing. Two young, previously healthy adult volunteers, one female and one male, were included in the cohort.

Ficoll-Paque density gradient centrifugation was used to isolate PBMCs. Overall results and qualifications from the work: Balanced CD4/CD8 phenotypes were observed for clones contracting from day 15 to 85, whereas a bias towards CD4+ was observed for a second wave of clones expanding from day 15 to 37. Contracting CD4+ clones were located mainly in the CM and EM memory subsets, whereas CD8+ clones were found to be enriched in EMRA. Whether the second-wave clones peaking on day 37 were SARS-CoV-2 specific was not confirmed. The study covered only a couple of mild cases, and larger cohorts including severe cases with pre-infection samples were considered necessary. Some responding clones were found in pre-infection memory, which suggests that pre-existing cross-reactive memory T cells took part in the SARS-CoV-2 response.

Sequencing relied on an Illumina NovaSeq 6000. cDNA libraries for TCRalpha and TCRbeta were prepared by 5'RACE using constant-segment primers, with sample barcodes and unique molecular identifiers added. RNA was extracted from every sample with Trizol reagent. The libraries were amplified in two PCR steps, and the second step added a second sample barcode and Illumina TruSeq adapters. The libraries were sequenced on an Illumina NovaSeq using 2 x 150 bp paired-end reads. The source study handled its data this way. Reads were demultiplexed and collapsed into UMI-guided consensus sequences with migec v1.2.7. Using mixcr v2.1.11, the UMI consensuses were aligned to TRA and TRB V and J templates and assembled into clonotypes. Clonotypes were classified as expanded or contracted when called significant by both edgeR and NoisET, with noise models trained on biological replicates. For edgeR calls, the cutoffs were a false discovery rate-adjusted p below 0.01 and a log2 fold-change threshold of 1. As an exploratory analysis of dynamics, PCA with hierarchical clustering was applied to max-normalized trajectories of the 1000 most abundant clonotypes. Separately sequenced CD4+ and CD8+ repertoires were used to assign a CD4 or CD8 phenotype to each responding clone. The public reads were run again by TCRdb, first through fastp at Q25 and then through MiXCR, and only productive beta chains were kept. For every CDR3 protein sequence, its rows merge into one entry that carries the most common genes and DNA. TCRdb, not the authors, supplied the V and J calls. This sample lists around 150,000 distinct CDR3 sequences; under 14% were detected once. Roughly 3.8% of the sample comes from the top ten.

What was sequenced was PBMCs or a T cell subset sorted from them (not recorded which). The chain is made from TRBV20-1 and TRBJ1-1, and 7 bases in between align with TRBD1. The sequence was collected from a young man who had mild COVID-19 (a few samples of this study predate the infection). The sample titles of this study are shuffled in the database, so cell type and time point are left out; the donor was told from shared clones. In nucleotide form, the sequence is TGCAGTGCTAGAGACAGGGGGTCCGTGAACACTGAAGCTTTCTTT. Translated, this is CSARDRGSVNTEAFF.